The text below deals with one TCR beta chain. Its antigen is currently unknown. The sample belongs to a study of T-cell reconstitution after alpha-beta-depleted transplantation in children. General study points: T-cell counts and diversity at one year post-transplant came mainly from newly produced T cells. The study traced high day-60 TCRbeta diversity in some patients to surviving recipient T cells and thymic progenitors. Roughly two months post-transplant, alpha-beta T cells reportedly originated from several hundred graft clones that had expanded.

During its preparation, the TCRbeta library received unique molecular identifiers. TCRdb re-derived calls from the PCR reads in MiXCR, one entry per CDR3 protein. This sample yields fewer than 550,000 distinct CDR3 sequences, of which 15% to 20% are seen a single time; about 32% belongs to the top ten. This CDR3 comprises 14 residues. Germline V gene data show CDR1 as SGHVS and CDR2 as FNYEAQ. Trimming took off 0 bases at V and 9 bases at J, with 14 bases between the two ends. Sequenced material: PBMCs, mostly from graft donor cells, taken 360 days after TCRalphabeta/CD19-depleted stem cell transplant. The V and J genes are TRBV7-6 and TRBJ2-5; possible D gene TRBD1, 6 bases. This sequence originates from a boy under two years old who had a stem cell transplant for Wiskott-Aldrich syndrome, so the T cells may come from the graft donor. The CDR3 loop reads CASSLAGTTAAQYF. CDR3 in DNA: TGTGCCAGCAGCTTAGCGGGGACAACGGCAGCCCAGTACTTC.